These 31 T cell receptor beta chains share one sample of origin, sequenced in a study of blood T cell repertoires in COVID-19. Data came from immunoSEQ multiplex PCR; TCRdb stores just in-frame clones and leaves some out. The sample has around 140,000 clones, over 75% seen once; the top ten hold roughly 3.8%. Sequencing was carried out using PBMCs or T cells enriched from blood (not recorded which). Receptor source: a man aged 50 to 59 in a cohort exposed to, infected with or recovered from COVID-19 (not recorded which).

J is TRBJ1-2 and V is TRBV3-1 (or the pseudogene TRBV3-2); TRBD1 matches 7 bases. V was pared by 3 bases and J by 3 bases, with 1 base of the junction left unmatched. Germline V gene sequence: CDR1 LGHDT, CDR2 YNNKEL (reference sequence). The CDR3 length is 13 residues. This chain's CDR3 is CASSHQGDYGYTF. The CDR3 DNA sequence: TGTGCCAGCAGCCATCAGGGGGACTATGGCTACACCTTC.

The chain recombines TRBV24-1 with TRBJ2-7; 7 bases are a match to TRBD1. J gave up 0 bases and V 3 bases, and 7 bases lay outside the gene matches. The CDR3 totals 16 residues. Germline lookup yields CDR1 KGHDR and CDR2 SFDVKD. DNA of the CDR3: TGTGCCACCAGTGATCCCACAGGGGAAAGCTCCTACGAGCAGTACTTC. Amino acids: CATSDPTGESSYEQYF.

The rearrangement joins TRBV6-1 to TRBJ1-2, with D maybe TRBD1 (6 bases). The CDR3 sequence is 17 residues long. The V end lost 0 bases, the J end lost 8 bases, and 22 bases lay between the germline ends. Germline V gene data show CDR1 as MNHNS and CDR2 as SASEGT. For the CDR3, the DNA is TGTGCCAGCAGTGAAGCGACTCGGACAGACCAACATGGGGGCTACACCTTC. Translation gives CASSEATRTDQHGGYTF.

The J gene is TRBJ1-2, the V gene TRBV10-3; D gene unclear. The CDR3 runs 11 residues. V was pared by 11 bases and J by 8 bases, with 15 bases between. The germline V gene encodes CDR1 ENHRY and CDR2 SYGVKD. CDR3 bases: TGTGCCGCCGAAACACCGGGGGGCTACACCTTC. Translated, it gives CAAETPGGYTF.

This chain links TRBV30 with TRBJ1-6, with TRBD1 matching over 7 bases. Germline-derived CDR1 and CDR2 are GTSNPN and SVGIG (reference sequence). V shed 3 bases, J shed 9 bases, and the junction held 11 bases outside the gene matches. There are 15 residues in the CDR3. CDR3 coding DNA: TGTGCCTGGAGGCTAAACAGGGGTGGTCGTTCACCCCTCCACTTT. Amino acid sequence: CAWRLNRGGRSPLHF.

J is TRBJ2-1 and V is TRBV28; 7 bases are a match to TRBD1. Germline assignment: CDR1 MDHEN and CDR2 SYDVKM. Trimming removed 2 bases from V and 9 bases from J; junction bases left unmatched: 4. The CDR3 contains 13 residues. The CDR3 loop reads CASSLIRTGEQFF. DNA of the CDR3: TGTGCCAGCAGTTTAATTAGGACAGGTGAGCAGTTCTTC.

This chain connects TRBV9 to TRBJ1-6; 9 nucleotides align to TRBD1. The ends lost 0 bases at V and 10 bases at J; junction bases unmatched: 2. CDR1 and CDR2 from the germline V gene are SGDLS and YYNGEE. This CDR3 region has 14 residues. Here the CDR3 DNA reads TGTGCCAGCAGCGTAGGACAGGGGGACTCACCCCTCCACTTT. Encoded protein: CASSVGQGDSPLHF.

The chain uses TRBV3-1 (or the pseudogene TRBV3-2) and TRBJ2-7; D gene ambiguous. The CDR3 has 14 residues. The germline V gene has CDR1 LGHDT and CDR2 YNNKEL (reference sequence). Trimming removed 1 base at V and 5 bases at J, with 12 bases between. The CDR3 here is CASSQGPNLNEQYF. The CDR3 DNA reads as TGTGCCAGCAGCCAAGGTCCAAACTTGAACGAGCAGTACTTC.

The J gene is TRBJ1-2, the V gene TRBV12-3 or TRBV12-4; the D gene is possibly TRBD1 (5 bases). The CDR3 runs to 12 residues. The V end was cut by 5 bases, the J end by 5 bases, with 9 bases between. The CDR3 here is CASSPQGYGYTF. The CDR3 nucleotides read TGTGCCAGCAGTCCGCAGGGTTATGGCTACACCTTC.

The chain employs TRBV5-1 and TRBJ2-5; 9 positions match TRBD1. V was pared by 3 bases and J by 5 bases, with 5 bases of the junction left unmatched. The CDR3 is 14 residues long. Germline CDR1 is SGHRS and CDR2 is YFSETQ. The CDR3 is CASSSGQGWETQYF. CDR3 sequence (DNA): TGCGCCAGCAGCTCAGGACAGGGGTGGGAGACCCAGTACTTC.

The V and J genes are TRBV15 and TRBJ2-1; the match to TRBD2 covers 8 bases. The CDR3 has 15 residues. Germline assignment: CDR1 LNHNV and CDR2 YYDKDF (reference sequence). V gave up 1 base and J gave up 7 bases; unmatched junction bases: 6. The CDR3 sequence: CATSRGVAGSNEQFF. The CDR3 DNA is TGTGCCACCAGCAGAGGGGTAGCGGGGAGTAATGAGCAGTTCTTC.

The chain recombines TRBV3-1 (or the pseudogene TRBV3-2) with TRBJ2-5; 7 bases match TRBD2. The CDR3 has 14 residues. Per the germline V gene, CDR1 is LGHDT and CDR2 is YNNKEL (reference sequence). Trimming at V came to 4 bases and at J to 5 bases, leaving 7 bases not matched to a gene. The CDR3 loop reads CASSPRGGFETQYF. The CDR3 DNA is TGTGCCAGCAGCCCCCGCGGGGGATTCGAGACCCAGTACTTC.

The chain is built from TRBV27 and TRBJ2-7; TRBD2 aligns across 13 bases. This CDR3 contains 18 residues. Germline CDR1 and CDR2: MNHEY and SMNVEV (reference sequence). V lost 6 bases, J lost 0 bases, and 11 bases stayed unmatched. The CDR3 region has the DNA TGTGCCAGCAGGAAAACGGGACTAGCGGGGTCGAGCTCCTACGAGCAGTACTTC. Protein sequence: CASRKTGLAGSSSYEQYF.

DNA for the CDR3: TGTGCCACCAGCCAGACTGGCGCGGACACCATATATTTT. This gives the protein CATSQTGADTIYF. This chain uses TRBV24-1 with TRBJ1-3, with D uncertain. Trimming cost V 7 bases and J 8 bases, with 14 bases left between them. The germline V gene has CDR1 KGHDR and CDR2 SFDVKD. The CDR3 contains 13 residues.

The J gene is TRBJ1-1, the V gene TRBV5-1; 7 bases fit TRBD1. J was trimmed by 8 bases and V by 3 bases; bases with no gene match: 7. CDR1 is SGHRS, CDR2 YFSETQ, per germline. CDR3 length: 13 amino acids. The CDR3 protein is CASSWGDSPEAFF. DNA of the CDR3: TGCGCCAGCAGCTGGGGGGACAGTCCCGAAGCTTTCTTT.

Here the CDR3 reads CASSLGSQGQNYGYTF. The CDR3 nucleotides are TGTGCCAGCAGCTTGGGGAGTCAGGGCCAGAACTATGGCTACACCTTC. V usage is TRBV5-4 and J usage is TRBJ1-2; D is perhaps TRBD1 (5 bases). Between the trimmed V and J ends, which lost 0 bases and 2 bases, there was a span of 14 bases. The germline V gene has CDR1 SGHNT and CDR2 YYREEE (reference sequence). There are 16 residues in the CDR3.

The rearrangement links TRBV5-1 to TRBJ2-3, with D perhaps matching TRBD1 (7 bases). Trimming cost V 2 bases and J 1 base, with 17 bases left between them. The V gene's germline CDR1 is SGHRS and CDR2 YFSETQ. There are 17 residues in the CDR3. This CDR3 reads CASSFGGTVRGTDTQYF. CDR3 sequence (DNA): TGCGCCAGCAGCTTTGGGGGGACAGTGCGCGGCACAGATACGCAGTATTTT.

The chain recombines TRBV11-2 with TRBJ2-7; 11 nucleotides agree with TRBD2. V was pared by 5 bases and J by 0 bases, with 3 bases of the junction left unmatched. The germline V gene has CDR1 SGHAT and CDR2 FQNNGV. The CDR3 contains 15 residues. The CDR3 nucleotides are TGTGCCAGCAGCCTTGGACTAGCGGGCTCCTACGAGCAGTACTTC. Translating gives CASSLGLAGSYEQYF.

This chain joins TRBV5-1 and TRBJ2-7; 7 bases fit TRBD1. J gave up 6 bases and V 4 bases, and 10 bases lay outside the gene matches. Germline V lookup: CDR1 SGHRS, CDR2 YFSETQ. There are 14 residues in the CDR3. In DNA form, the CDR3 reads TGCGCCAGCAGCATCCCGGGACAGTCCCCCGAGCAGTACTTC. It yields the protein CASSIPGQSPEQYF.

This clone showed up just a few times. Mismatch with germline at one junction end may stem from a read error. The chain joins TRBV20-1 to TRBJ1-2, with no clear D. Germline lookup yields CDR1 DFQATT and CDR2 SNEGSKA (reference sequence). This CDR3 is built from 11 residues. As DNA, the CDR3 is TGCAGTGCTGGAGACCTAGGTGGCTACACCTTC. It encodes CSAGDLGGYTF.

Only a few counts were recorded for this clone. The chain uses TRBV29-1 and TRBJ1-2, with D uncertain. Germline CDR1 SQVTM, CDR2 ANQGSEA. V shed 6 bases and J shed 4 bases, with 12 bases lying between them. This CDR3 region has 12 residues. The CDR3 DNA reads TGCAGCGTCGACCTCGGGATCTATGGCTACACCTTC. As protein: CSVDLGIYGYTF.

CDR3 amino acids: CASSQDGGRGILYNEQFF. CDR3 DNA: TGCGCCAGCAGCCAAGATGGGGGGAGGGGGATTCTATACAATGAGCAGTTCTTC. This chain connects TRBV4-1 to TRBJ2-1; possibly TRBD2 for D (7 bases). The germline gives CDR1 MGHRA, CDR2 YSYEKL. The CDR3 contains 18 residues. Trimming stripped 0 bases from V and 4 bases from J, with 19 bases between.

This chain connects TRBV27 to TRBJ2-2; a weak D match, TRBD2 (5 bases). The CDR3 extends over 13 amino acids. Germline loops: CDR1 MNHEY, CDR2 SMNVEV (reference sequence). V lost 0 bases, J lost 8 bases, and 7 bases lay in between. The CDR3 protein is CASSLSRGGELFF. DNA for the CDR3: TGTGCCAGCAGTTTATCGAGAGGGGGGGAGCTGTTTTTT.

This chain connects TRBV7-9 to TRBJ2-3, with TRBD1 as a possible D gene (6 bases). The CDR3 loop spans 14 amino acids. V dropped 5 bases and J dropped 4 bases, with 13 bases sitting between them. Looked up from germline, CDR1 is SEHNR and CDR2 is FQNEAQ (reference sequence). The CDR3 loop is CASSLTGNADTQYF. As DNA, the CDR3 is TGTGCCAGCAGCCTGACAGGAAACGCAGATACGCAGTATTTT.

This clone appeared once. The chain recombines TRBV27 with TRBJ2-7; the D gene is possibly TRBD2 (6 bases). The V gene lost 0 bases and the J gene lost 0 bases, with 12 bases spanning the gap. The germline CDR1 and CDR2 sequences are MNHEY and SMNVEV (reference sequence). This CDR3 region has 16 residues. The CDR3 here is CASSLSLGGSSYEQYF. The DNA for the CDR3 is TGTGCCAGCAGTTTATCTCTCGGGGGTAGCTCCTACGAGCAGTACTTC.

CDR3 sequence (DNA): TGCGCCAGCAGCCAATCCTGGGACAGACCGAACACTGAAGCTTTCTTT. It specifies CASSQSWDRPNTEAFF. The chain uses TRBV4-3 and TRBJ1-1; TRBD1 matches 7 bases. V was pared by 2 bases and J by 1 base, with 7 bases of the junction left unmatched. CDR1 is LGHNA and CDR2 is YSLEER in the germline V gene. The CDR3 is 16 amino acids.

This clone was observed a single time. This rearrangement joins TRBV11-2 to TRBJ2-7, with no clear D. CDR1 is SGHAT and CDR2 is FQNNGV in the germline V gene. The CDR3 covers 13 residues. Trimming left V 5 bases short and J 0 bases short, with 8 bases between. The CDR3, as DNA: TGTGCCAGCAGCCGAGGAGTCTCCTACGAGCAGTACTTC. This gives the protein CASSRGVSYEQYF.

Here the CDR3 DNA reads TGTGCCAGCAGTTACCCTAGCGGGAGTCTGAGAGATACGCAGTATTTT. Translating it yields CASSYPSGSLRDTQYF. The rearrangement uses TRBV6-2 or TRBV6-3 and TRBJ2-3; 10 bases line up with TRBD2. J lost 5 bases, V lost 2 bases, and 7 bases had no gene match. The CDR3 length is 16 residues. Per germline, CDR1 MNHEY and CDR2 SVGEGT.

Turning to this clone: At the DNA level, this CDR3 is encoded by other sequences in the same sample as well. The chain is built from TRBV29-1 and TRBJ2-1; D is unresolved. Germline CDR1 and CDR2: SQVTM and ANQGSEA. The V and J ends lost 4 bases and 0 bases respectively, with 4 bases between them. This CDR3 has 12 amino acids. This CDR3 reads CSVGSSYNEQFF. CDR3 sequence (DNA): TGCAGCGTTGGGAGCTCCTACAATGAGCAGTTCTTC.

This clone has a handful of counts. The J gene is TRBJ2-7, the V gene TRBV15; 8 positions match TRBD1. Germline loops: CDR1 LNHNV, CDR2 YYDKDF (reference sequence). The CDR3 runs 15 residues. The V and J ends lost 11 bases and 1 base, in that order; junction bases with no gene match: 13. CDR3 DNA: TGTGCCGTGTCAAGGGGACAGGTCGTATCCTACGAGCAGTACTTC. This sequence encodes CAVSRGQVVSYEQYF.

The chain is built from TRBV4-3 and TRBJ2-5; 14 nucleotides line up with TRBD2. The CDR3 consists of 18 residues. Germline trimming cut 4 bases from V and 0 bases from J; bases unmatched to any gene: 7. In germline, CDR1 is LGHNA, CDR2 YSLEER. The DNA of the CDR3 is TGCGCCAGCAGCCCTGGACTAGCGGGGGGTCCTAACCAAGAGACCCAGTACTTC. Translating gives CASSPGLAGGPNQETQYF.